This T cell receptor beta chain was sequenced for a study of Graves' ophthalmopathy and Graves' hyperthyroidism. As for the study in general: Calling hyperthyroidism stable required that no ophthalmopathy show up within 18 months of follow-up. Study-wide findings and caveats: The model forecast ophthalmopathy progression, reaching roughly 71% sensitivity and 72% to 80% specificity.

This clonotype was counted at least ten times. Its antigen remains unidentified. Other autoimmune diseases, uncontrolled infections, pregnancy or lactation led to the exclusion of patients. Physicians reached a diagnosis by relying on clinical symptoms, serum thyroxine, TRAb, thyroid ultrasound and orbital computed tomography. Germline assignment: CDR1 MNHEY and CDR2 SVGAGI. The J segment lost 2 bases and the V segment lost 6 bases, leaving 15 bases of the junction unmatched. This CDR3 has 18 residues. The authors amplified TCR beta CDR3 regions from RNA transcripts. Second-round multiplex PCR came after first-round RT-PCR with HTBI primers. TCRdb recomputed calls from the multiplex PCR reads with MiXCR, one row per CDR3 protein. The profile shows approximately 1.2 million distinct CDR3 sequences, less than 45% of them singletons.

The clonotype originates from an adult man with Graves' hyperthyroidism. The sequenced sample consisted of peripheral blood or thyroid tissue (not recorded which). The gene calls are TRBV6-5 and TRBJ2-5; TRBD2 matches 10 bases. CDR3 sequence: CASSVAASGGSLQETQYF. DNA for the CDR3: TGTGCCAGCAGCGTCGCGGCTAGCGGGGGATCCTTACAAGAGACCCAGTACTTC.